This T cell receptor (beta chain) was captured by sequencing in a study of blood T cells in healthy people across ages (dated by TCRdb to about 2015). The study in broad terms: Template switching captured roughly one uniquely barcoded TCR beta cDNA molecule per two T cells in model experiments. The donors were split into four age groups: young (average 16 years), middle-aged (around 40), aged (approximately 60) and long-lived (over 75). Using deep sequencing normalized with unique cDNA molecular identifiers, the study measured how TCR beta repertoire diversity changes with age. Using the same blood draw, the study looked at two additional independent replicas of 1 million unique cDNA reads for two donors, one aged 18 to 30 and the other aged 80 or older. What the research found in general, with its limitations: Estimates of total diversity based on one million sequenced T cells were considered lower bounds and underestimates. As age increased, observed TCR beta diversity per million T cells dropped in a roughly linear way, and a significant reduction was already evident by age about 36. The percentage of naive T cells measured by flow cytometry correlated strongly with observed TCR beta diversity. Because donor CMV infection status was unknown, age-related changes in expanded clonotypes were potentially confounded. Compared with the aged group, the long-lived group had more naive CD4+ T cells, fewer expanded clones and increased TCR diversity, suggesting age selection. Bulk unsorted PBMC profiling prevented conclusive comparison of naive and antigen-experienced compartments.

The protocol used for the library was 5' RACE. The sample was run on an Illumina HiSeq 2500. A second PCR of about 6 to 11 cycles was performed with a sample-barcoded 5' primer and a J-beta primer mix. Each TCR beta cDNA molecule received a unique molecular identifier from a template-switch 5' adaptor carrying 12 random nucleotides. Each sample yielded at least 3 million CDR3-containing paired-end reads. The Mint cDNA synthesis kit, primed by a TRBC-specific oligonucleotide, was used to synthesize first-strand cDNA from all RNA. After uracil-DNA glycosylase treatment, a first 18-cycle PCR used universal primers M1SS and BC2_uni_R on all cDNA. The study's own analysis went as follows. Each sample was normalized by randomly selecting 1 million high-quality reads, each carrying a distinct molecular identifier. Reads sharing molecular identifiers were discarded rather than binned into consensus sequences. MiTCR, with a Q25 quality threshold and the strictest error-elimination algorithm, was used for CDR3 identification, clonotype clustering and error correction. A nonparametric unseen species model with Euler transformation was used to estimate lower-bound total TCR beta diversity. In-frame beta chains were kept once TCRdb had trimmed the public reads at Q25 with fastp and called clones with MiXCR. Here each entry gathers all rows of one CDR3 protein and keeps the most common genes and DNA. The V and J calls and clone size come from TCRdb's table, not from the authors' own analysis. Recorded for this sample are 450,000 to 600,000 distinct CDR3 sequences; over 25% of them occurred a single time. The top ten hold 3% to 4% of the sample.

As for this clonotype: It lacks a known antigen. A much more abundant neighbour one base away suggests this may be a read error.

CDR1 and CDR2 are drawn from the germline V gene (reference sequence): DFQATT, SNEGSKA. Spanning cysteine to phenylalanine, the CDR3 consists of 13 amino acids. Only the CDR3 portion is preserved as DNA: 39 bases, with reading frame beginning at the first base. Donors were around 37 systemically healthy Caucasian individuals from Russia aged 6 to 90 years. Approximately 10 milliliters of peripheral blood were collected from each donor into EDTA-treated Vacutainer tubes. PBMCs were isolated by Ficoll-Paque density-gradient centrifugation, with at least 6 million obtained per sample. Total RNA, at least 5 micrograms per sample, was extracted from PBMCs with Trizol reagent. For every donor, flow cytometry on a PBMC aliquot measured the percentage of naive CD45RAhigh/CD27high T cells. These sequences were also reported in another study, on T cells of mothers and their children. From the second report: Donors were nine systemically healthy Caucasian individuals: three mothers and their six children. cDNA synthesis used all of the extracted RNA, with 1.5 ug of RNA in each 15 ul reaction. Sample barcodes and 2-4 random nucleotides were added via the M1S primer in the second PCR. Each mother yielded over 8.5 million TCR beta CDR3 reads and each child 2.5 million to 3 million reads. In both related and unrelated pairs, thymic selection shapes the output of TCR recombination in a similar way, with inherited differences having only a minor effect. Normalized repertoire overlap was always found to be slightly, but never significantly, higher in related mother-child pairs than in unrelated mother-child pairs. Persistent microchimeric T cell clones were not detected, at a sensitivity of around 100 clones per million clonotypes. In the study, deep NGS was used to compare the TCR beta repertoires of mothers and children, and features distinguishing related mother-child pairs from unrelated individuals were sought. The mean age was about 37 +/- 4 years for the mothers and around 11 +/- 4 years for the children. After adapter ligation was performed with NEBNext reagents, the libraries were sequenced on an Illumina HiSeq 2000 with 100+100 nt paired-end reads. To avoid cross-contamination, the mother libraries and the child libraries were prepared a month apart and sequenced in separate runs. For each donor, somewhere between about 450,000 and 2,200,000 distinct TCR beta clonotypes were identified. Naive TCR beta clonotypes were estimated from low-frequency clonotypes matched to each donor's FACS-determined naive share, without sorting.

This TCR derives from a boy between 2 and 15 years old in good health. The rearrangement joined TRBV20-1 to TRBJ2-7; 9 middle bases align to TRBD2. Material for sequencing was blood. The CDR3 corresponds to CGARWTSDYEQYF. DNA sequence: TGCGGTGCTAGATGGACTAGCGACTACGAGCAGTACTTC.